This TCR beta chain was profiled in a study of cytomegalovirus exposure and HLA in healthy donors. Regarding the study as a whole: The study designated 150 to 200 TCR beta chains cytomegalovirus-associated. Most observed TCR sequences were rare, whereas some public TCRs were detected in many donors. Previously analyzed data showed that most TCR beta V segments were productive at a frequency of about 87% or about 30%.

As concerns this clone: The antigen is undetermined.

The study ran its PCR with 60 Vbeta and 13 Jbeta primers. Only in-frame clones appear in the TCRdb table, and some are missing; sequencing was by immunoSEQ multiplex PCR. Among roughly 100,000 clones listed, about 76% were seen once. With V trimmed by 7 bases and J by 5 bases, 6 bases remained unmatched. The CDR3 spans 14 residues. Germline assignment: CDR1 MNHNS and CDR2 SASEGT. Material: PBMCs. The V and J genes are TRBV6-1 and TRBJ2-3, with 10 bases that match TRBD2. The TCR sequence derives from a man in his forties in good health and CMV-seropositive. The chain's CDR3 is CASTSAGGQDTQYF. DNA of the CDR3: TGTGCCAGCACCTCAGCGGGGGGGCAAGATACGCAGTATTTT.